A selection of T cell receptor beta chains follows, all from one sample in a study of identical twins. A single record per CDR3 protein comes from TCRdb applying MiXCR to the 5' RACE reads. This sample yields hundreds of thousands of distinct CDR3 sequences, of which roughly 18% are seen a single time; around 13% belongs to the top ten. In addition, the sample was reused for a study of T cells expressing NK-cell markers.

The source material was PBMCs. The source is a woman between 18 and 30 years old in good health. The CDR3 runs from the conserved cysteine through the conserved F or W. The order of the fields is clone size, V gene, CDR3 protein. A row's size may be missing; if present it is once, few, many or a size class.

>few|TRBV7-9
CASSLGSGGAGSPLHF
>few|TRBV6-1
CASSKGLAGAGQFF
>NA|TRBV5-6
CASSYGPLSYNEQFF
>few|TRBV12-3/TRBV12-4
CASSFGTGEYEQYF
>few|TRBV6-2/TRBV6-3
CASRRQGEQPQHF
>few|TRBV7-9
CASSFSHNEQFF
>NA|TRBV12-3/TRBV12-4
CASVDRGNNSPLHF
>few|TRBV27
CASSPDANTGELFF
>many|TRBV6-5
CASSVSGTDTQYF
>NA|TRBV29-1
CSVRGSSYNEQFF
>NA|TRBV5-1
CASEGPLGPLNEQFF
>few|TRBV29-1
CSVAASSTDTQYF
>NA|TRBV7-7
CASSLDLGVEQYF
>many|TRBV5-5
CASSFFSVSGANVLTF
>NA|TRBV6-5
CASSYSSRGHSNQPQHF
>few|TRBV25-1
CASGRVYNEQFF